The T cell receptor beta chain under discussion was sequenced for a study of blood T cells in healthy people across ages. Roughly 10 milliliters of peripheral blood were drawn from each donor. Turning to this clonotype: The target antigen is unknown.

With a J-beta primer mix and a sample-barcoded 5' primer, a second PCR ran 7 to 11 cycles. From the 5' RACE reads, TCRdb called clonotypes with MiXCR, one entry per CDR3 protein. The table includes over 1,200,000 distinct CDR3 sequences, approximately 60% detected once. Study outcomes and limitations: Unsorted PBMC input precluded a conclusive naive versus antigen-experienced comparison.

Trimming removed 6 bases from V and 4 bases from J, with 14 bases in between. The V gene's germline CDR1 is MNHNY and CDR2 SVGAGI (reference sequence). The CDR3 has 14 amino acids. The rearrangement links TRBV6-6 to TRBJ2-3; D might be TRBD1 or TRBD2, each matching 5 bases. Sequencing was carried out using blood. The receptor was derived from a man aged 18-30 years in good health. CDR3 nucleotides: TGTGCCAGCAGCGGGACGGGCGGATCAGATACGCAGTATTTT. Residues: CASSGTGGSDTQYF.